Described below is a single T cell receptor beta chain sequence and its context. What it binds is not known. Sequencing used immunoSEQ multiplex PCR; TCRdb keeps in-frame clones, though not all of them. In the table there are 15,000 or so clones, about two thirds of which are singletons. This entry is derived from a study of T cell clonotyping in hematopoietic cell transplantation. Whole-study results and caveats: At the given depth, recipient repertoires were over 95% de novo clonotypes. Pathologically expanded recipient clonotypes increased progressively from day 30 to day 180 as diversity fell. Graft donor and pretransplant recipient Inverse Simpson Index values predicted broader posttransplant TCR diversity.

Samples: about 28 days before transplant, then days 30, 100 and 180 after. Deletions cut 0 bases from V and 8 bases from J, with 8 bases between. Germline CDR1 reads SNHLY; CDR2 reads FYNNEI. This CDR3 contains 13 residues. This chain connects TRBV2 to TRBJ2-1; D unclear. The input for sequencing was PBMCs, taken 30 days after allogeneic stem cell transplant. The origin of this receptor is a male patient aged 50 or older who had an allogeneic stem cell transplant from an unrelated donor, so T cells may come from the graft donor. Some clones in this sample may be carry-over from other donors' samples. The CDR3 loop reads CASSEAGSDEQFF. The CDR3 region has the DNA TGTGCCAGCAGTGAAGCAGGGTCCGATGAGCAGTTCTTC.